A selection of T cell receptor beta chains follows, all from one sample in a study of blood T cell repertoires in COVID-19. Profiled with immunoSEQ multiplex PCR; TCRdb holds only in-frame clones, not every one. The data hold 150,000 or so clones, with roughly 89% observed a single time. Sequenced: PBMCs or T cells enriched from blood (not recorded which). These receptors originate from a man between 50 and 59 years old who had recovered from COVID-19. CDR3s include the opening cysteine and the closing phenylalanine or tryptophan. The D gene is left open where the match is weak.

v_gene: TRBV2
j_gene: TRBJ1-5
d_gene: NA
CDR3nt: TGTGCCAGCAGTGACGGGAATCGCAATCAGCCCCAGCATTTT
CDR3aa: CASSDGNRNQPQHF

v_gene: TRBV28
j_gene: TRBJ2-7
d_gene: TRBD1
CDR3nt: TGTGCCAGCAGCCTCTCGGGACAGTTCTACGAGCAGTACTTC
CDR3aa: CASSLSGQFYEQYF

v_gene: TRBV18
j_gene: TRBJ1-4
d_gene: NA
CDR3nt: TGTGCCAGCTCACCCTACAGGGATGAAAAACTGTTTTTT
CDR3aa: CASSPYRDEKLFF

v_gene: TRBV7-6
j_gene: TRBJ2-3
d_gene: NA
CDR3nt: TGTGCCAGCAGCTTAGGTAACAGCATTCTAAGGGATACGCAGTATTTT
CDR3aa: CASSLGNSILRDTQYF

v_gene: TRBV7-9
j_gene: TRBJ2-6
d_gene: TRBD2
CDR3nt: TGTGCCAGCAGCTTGGGACTAGTCAACGTCCTGACTTTC
CDR3aa: CASSLGLVNVLTF

v_gene: TRBV15
j_gene: TRBJ2-3
d_gene: NA
CDR3nt: TGTGCCACCAGCCCTGGGGTAGCCCGTCGGGGAGATACGCAGTATTTT
CDR3aa: CATSPGVARRGDTQYF

v_gene: TRBV19
j_gene: TRBJ2-4
d_gene: NA
CDR3nt: TGTGCCAGTAGTGCCGAACAGGGTCGTGGCAAAAACATTCAGTACTTC
CDR3aa: CASSAEQGRGKNIQYF

v_gene: TRBV9
j_gene: TRBJ2-3
d_gene: NA
CDR3nt: TGTGCCAGCAGCGCCCGACTCTCAGATACGCAGTATTTT
CDR3aa: CASSARLSDTQYF

v_gene: TRBV6-5
j_gene: TRBJ1-5
d_gene: TRBD1
CDR3nt: TGTGCCAGCAGCCCCGGACAGGGGAATCAGCCCCAGCATTTT
CDR3aa: CASSPGQGNQPQHF

v_gene: TRBV5-5
j_gene: TRBJ1-5
d_gene: NA
CDR3nt: TGTGCCAGCAGCTTGGCCATGGGGAGAGAGTACCAGCCCCAGCATTTT
CDR3aa: CASSLAMGREYQPQHF

v_gene: TRBV7-7
j_gene: TRBJ2-3
d_gene: TRBD1
CDR3nt: TGTGCTAGCAGCTGGTCTGACAGGGGGATTTCCACAGATACGCAGTATTTT
CDR3aa: CASSWSDRGISTDTQYF

v_gene: TRBV11-2
j_gene: TRBJ1-6
d_gene: NA
CDR3nt: TGTGCCAGCACAGGATATTATAATTCACCCCTCCACTTT
CDR3aa: CASTGYYNSPLHF

v_gene: TRBV27
j_gene: TRBJ2-7
d_gene: TRBD2
CDR3nt: TGTGCCAGCAGTCGCAGGGGTTCCGCTAGCGGGGTTAGCTCCTACGAGCAGTACTTC
CDR3aa: CASSRRGSASGVSSYEQYF

v_gene: TRBV5-1
j_gene: TRBJ1-6
d_gene: NA
CDR3nt: TGCGCCAGCAGCCCCAGTGGAGGGGAGAGTAATTCACCCCTCCACTTT
CDR3aa: CASSPSGGESNSPLHF